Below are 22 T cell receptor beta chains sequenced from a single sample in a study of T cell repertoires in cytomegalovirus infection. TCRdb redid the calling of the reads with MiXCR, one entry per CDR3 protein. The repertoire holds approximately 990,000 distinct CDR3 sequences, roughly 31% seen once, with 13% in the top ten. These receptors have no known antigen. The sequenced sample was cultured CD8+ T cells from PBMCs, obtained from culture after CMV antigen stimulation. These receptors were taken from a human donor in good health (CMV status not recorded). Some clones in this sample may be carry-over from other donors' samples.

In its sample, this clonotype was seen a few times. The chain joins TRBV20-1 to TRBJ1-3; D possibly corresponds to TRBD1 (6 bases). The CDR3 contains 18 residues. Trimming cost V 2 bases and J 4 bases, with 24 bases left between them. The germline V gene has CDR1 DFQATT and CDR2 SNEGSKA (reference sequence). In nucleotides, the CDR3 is TGCAGTGCTAGACCATCCCCCTTGACAGGAAAGAACGGAAACACCATATATTTT. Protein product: CSARPSPLTGKNGNTIYF.

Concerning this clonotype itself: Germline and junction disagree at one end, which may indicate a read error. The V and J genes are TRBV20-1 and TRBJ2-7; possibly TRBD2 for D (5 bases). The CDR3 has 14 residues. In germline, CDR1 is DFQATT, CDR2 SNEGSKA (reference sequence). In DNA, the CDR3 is TGCAGTGCTAGCCCCTGGGGAGACTCCGACGAGCAGTACTTC. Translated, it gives CSASPWGDSDEQYF.

The CDR3 loop reads CASSSPGGWTEAFF. CDR3 coding DNA: TGTGCCAGCAGCTCTCCAGGGGGCTGGACTGAAGCTTTCTTT. The V gene is TRBV5-6, the J gene TRBJ1-1; the match to TRBD1 covers 8 bases. The germline gives CDR1 SGHDT, CDR2 YYEEEE. V shed 3 bases and J 5 bases; nucleotides not matched to a gene: 6. The CDR3 is 14 amino acids.

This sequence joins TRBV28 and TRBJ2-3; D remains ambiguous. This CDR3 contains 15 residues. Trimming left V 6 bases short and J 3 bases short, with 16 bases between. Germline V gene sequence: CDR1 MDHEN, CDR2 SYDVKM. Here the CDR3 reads CASSLTAGITDTQYF. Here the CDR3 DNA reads TGTGCCAGCAGCTTGACGGCTGGGATAACAGATACGCAGTATTTT.

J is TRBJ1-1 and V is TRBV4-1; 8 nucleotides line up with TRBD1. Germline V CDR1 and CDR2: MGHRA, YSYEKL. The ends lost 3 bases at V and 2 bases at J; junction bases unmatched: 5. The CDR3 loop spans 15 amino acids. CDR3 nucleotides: TGCGCCAGCAGCCACCCGACAGGGGCCAACACTGAAGCTTTCTTT. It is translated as CASSHPTGANTEAFF.

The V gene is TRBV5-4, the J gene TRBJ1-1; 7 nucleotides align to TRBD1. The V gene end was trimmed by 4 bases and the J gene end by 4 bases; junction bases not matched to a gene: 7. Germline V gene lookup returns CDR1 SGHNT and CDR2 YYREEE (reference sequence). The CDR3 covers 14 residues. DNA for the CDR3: TGTGCCAGCAGCCCCAGGGGGTTTTTCACTGAAGCTTTCTTT. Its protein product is CASSPRGFFTEAFF.

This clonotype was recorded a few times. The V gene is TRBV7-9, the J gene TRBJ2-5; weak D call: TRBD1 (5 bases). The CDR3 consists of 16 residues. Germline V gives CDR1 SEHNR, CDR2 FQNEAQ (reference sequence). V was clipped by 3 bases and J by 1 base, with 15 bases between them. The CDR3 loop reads CASSFFWGELQETQYF. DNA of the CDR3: TGTGCCAGCAGCTTCTTCTGGGGCGAACTCCAAGAGACCCAGTACTTC.

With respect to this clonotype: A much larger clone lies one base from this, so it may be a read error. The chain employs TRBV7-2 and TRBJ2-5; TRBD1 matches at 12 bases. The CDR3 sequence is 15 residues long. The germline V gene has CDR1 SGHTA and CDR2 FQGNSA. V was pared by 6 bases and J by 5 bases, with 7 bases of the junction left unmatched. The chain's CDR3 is CTSRPGTGGEETQYF. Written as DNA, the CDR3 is TGTACCAGCAGGCCTGGGACAGGGGGCGAGGAGACCCAGTACTTC.

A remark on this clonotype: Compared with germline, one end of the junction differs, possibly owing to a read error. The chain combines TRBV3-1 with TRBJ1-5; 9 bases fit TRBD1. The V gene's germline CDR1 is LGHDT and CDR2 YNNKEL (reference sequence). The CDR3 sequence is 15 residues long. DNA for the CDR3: TGTGCCAGCAACCAAAGACAGGGGGTTGGTCAGCCCCAGCATTTT. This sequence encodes CASNQRQGVGQPQHF.

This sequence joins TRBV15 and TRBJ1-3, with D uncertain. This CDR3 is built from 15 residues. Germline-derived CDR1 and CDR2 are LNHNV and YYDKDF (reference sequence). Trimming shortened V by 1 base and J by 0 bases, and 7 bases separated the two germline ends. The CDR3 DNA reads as TGTGCCACCAGCAGAGGGGAGAACTCTGGAAACACCATATATTTT. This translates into CATSRGENSGNTIYF.

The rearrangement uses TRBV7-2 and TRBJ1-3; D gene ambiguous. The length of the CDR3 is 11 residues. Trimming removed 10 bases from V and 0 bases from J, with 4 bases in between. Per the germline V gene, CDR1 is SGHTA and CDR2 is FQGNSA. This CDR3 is CATYSGNTIYF. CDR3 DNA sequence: TGTGCCACCTACTCTGGAAACACCATATATTTT.

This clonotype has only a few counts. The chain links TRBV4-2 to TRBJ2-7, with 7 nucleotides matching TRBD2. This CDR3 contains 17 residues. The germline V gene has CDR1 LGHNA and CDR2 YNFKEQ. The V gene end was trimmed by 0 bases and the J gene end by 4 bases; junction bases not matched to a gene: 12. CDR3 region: CASSQDIQAGELYEQYF. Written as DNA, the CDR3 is TGTGCCAGCAGCCAAGATATACAGGCGGGGGAATTATACGAGCAGTACTTC.

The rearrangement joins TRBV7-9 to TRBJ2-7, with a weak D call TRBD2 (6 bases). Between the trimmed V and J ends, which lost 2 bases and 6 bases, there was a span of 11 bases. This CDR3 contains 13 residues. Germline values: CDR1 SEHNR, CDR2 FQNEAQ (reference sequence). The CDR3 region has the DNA TGTGCCAGCAGCTTAAGCAGGGAGGTCGAGCAGTACGTC. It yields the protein CASSLSREVEQYV.

The CDR3 nucleotides read TGTGCCAGCAGTTTGGAGGTTTTGGGTCCTGGGACCCAGTACTTC. Translated, it gives CASSLEVLGPGTQYF. The V gene is TRBV12-3 or TRBV12-4, the J gene TRBJ2-5; D is perhaps TRBD2 (5 bases). V was clipped by 3 bases and J by 7 bases, with 18 bases between them. The CDR3 extends over 15 amino acids.

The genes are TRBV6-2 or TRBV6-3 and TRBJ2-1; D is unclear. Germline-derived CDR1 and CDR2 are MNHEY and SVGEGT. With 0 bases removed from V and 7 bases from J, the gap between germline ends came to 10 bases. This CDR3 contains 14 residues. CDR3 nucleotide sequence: TGTGCCAGCAGTTACTCGACGGCTACGAATGAGCAGTTCTTC. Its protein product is CASSYSTATNEQFF.

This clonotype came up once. The CDR3 DNA follows: TGTGCCAGCAAAAAAAGGGGCGACAATGAGCAGTTCTTC. It is translated as CASKKRGDNEQFF. The rearrangement links TRBV6-8 to TRBJ2-1; D possibly corresponds to TRBD1 (5 bases). V was clipped by 7 bases and J by 5 bases, with 12 bases between them. This CDR3 comprises 13 residues. Germline assignment: CDR1 MNHGY and CDR2 SAAAGT.

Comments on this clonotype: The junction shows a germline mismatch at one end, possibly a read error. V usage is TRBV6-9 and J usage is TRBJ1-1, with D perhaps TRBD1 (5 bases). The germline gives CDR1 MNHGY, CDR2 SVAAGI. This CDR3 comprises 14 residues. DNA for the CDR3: TGTGCCAACAGTCCCATCGACAGTAACACTGAAGCTTTCTTT. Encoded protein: CANSPIDSNTEAFF.

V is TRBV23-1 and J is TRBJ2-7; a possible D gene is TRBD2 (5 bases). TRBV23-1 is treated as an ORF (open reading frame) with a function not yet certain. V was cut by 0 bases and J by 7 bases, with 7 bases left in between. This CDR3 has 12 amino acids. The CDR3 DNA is TGCGCCAGCAGTCAATCGTCGGGGGAGCAGTACTTC. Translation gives CASSQSSGEQYF.

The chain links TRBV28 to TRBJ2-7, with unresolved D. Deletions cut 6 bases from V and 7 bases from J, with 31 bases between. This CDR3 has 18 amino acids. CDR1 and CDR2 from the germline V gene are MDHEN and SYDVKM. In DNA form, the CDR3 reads TGTGCCAGCAGCCCCGCCATCCCGACGGAAAAGACCGCTGGAGAGCAGTACGTC. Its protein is CASSPAIPTEKTAGEQYV.

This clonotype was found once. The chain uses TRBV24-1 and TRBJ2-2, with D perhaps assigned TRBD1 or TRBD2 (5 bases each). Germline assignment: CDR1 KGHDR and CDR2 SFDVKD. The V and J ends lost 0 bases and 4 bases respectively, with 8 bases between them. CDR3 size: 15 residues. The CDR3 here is CATSDLRGTTGELFF. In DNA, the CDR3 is TGTGCCACCAGTGATTTGAGAGGGACCACCGGGGAGCTGTTTTTT.

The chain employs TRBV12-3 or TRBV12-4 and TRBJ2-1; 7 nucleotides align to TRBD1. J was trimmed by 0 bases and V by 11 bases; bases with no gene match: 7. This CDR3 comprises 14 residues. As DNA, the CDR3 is TGTGCCGACAGGGCTGGGGGCTCCTACAATGAGCAGTTCTTC. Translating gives CADRAGGSYNEQFF.

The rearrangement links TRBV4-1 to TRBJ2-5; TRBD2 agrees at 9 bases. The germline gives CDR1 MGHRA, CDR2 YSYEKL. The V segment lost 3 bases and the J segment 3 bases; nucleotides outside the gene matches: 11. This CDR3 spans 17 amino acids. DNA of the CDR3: TGCGCCAGCAGCCAGGCCGTGGTAGCGGGGGAGGAAGAGACCCAGTACTTC. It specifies CASSQAVVAGEEETQYF.